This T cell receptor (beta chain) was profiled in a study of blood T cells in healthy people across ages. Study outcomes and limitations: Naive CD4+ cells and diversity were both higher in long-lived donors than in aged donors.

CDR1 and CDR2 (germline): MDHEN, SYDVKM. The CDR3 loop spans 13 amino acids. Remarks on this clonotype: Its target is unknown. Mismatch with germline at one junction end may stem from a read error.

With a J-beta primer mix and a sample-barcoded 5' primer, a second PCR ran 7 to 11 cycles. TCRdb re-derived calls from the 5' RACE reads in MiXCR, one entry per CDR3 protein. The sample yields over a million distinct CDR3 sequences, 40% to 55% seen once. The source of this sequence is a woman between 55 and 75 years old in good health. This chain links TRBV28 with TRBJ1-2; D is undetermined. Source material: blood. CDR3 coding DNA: TGTGCCGGCAGTTTTAGACGAAACTATGGCTACACCTTC. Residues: CAGSFRRNYGYTF.